This TCR beta chain was captured in a study of OX40 agonist ivuxolimab in advanced cancers. Study-wide findings and caveats: Average numbers of expanded clones were greater in CD8+ T cells than in CD4+.

Some clones are missing from TCRdb's copy, which holds only in-frame ones; the method was immunoSEQ multiplex PCR. Of more than 55,000 clones in the sample, about four fifths were seen once. With respect to this clone: Its matching antigen is unknown.

The CDR3 spans 10 residues. Germline values: CDR1 DFQATT, CDR2 SNEGSKA (reference sequence). V was shortened by 3 bases and J by 5 bases, with 2 bases between the two germline ends. Samples were taken at baseline and on day 1 of cycles 4 and 7. The source is an adult with an advanced solid tumor such as melanoma, head and neck, liver or kidney cancer. This rearrangement joins TRBV20-1 to TRBJ2-1; D is ambiguous. Sequencing was performed on CD4+ or CD8+ T cells sorted from blood, taken in a trial of the OX40 agonist ivuxolimab. The CDR3 DNA is TGCAGTGCTAGTGACAATGAGCAGTTCTTC. It codes for CSASDNEQFF.